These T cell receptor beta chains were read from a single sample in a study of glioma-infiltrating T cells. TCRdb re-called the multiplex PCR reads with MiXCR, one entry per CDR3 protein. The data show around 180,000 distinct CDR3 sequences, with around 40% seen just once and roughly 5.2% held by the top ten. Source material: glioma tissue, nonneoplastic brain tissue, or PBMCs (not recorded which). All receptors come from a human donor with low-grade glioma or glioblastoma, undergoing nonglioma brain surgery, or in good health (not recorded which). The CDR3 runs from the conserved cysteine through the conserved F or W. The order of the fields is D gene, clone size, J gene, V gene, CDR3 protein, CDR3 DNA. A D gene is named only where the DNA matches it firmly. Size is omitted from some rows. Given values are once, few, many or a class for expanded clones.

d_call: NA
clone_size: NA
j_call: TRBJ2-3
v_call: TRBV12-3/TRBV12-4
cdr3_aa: CASSLALSRELPDTQYF
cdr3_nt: TGTGCCAGCAGTTTAGCGTTGTCTAGGGAATTACCCGATACGCAGTATTTT

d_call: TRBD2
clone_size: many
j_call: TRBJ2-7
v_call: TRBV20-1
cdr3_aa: CSASHLKLLAGVYEQYF
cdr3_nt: TGCAGTGCTAGCCACCTAAAGTTGTTAGCGGGAGTATACGAGCAGTACTTC

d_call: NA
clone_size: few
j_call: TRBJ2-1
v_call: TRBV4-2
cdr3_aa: CASSQVQRGRNEQFF
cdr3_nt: TGTGCCAGCAGCCAAGTTCAACGGGGTCGAAATGAGCAGTTCTTC

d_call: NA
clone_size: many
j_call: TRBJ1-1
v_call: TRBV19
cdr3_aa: CASIGGESTEAFF
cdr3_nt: TGTGCCAGTATTGGAGGGGAGAGCACTGAAGCTTTCTTT

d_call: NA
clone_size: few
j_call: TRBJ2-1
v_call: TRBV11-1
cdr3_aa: CASRLGPMNEQFF
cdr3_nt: TGTGCCAGCAGACTCGGGCCAATGAATGAGCAGTTCTTC

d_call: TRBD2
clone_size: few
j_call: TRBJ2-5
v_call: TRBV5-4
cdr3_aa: CASSASGLAAQETQYF
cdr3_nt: TGTGCCAGCAGCGCCTCGGGACTAGCGGCCCAAGAGACCCAGTACTTC

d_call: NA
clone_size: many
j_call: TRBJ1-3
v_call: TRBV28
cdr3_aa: CASSGVPRYSGNTIYF
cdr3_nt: TGTGCCAGCAGTGGAGTCCCCAGGTACTCTGGAAACACCATATATTTT

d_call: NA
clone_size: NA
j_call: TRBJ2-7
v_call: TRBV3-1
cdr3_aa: CASSLAALTYEQYF
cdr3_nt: TGTGCCAGCAGCCTAGCGGCCTTGACCTACGAGCAGTACTTC

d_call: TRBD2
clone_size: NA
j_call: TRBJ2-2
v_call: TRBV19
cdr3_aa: CASSYPAGLGPGELFF
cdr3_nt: TGTGCCAGTAGTTACCCAGCGGGACTAGGACCCGGGGAGCTGTTTTTT

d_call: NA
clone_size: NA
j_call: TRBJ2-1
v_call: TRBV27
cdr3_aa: CASRLVPSALNEQFF
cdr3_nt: TGTGCCAGCAGATTGGTGCCTAGCGCCTTGAATGAGCAGTTCTTC

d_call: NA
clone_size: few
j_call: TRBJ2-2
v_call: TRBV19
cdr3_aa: CAARDSGRGTGELFF
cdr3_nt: TGTGCCGCAAGGGACAGCGGGAGAGGTACCGGGGAGCTGTTTTTT

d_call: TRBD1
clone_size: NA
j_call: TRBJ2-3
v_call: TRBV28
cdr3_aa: CASLSVGQGSTDTQYF
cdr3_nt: TGTGCCAGTTTAAGTGTGGGACAGGGAAGCACAGATACGCAGTATTTT

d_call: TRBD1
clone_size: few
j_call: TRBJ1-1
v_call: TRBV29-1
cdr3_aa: CSGTGVTMNTEAFF
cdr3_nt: TGCAGCGGGACAGGGGTTACGATGAACACTGAAGCTTTCTTT

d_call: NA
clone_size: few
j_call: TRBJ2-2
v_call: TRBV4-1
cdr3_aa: CASSQGIVPGELFF
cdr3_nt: TGCGCCAGCAGCCAGGGGATAGTTCCCGGGGAGCTGTTTTTT

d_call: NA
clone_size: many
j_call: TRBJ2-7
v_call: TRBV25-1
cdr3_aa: CASSENPYEQYF
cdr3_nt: TGTGCCAGCAGTGAAAACCCCTACGAGCAGTACTTC

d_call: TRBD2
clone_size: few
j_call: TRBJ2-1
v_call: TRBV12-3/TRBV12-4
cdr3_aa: CASSSGRARREQFF
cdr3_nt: TGTGCCAGCAGTAGCGGGAGGGCCCGCAGAGAGCAGTTCTTC

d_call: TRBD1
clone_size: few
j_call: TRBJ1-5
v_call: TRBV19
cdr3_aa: CASSPGTGFQPQHF
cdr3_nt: TGTGCCAGTAGCCCCGGGACAGGGTTTCAGCCCCAGCATTTT

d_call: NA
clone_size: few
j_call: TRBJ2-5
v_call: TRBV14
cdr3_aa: CASSPRLGEQETQYF
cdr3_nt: TGTGCCAGCAGCCCCCGCCTAGGAGAACAAGAGACCCAGTACTTC

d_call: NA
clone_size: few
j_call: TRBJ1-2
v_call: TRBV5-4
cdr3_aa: CASSPGQNYGYTF
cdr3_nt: TGTGCCAGCAGCCCCGGACAGAACTATGGCTACACCTTC

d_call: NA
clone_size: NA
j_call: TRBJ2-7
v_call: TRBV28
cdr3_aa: CASSLMRTPRSLGNEQYF
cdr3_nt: TGTGCCAGCAGTTTAATGCGTACCCCGCGGTCACTCGGGAATGAGCAGTACTTC

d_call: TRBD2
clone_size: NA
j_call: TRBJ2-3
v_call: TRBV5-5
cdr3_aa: CASSLRTTPGGTQYF
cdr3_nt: TGTGCCAGCAGCTTAAGGACTACCCCGGGAGGTACGCAGTATTTT

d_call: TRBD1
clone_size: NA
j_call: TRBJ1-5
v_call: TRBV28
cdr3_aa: CASSSPQGDNQPQHF
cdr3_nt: TGTGCCAGCAGTTCACCTCAGGGGGACAATCAGCCCCAGCATTTT

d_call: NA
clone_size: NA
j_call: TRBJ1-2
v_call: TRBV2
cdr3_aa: CASSGREAYGYTF
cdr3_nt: TGTGCCAGCAGTGGCCGGGAGGCCTATGGCTACACCTTC

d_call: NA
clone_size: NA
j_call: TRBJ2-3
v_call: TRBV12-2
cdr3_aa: CASRPARGGALPLAFSTDTQYF
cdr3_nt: TGTGCAAGTCGCCCCGCCCGGGGGGGAGCGCTCCCTTTAGCGTTCAGCACAGATACGCAGTATTTT

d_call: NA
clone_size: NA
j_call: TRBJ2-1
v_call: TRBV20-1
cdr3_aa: CSATGPLNEQFF
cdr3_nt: TGCAGTGCCACGGGGCCTCTTAATGAGCAGTTCTTC

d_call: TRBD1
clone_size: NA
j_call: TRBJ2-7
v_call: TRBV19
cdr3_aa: CATSRDSSYELYF
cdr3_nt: TGTGCCACTTCCCGGGACAGCTCCTACGAGCTGTACTTC

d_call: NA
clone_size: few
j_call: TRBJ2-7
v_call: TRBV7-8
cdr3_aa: CASSPPGTGAEGNYEQYF
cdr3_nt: TGTGCCAGCAGCCCTCCAGGGACCGGGGCGGAAGGGAACTACGAGCAGTACTTC

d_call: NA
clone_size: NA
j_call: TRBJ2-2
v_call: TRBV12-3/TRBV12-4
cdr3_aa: CVSSFARGDTGELFF
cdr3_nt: TGTGTCAGCAGTTTTGCAAGGGGGGACACCGGGGAGCTGTTTTTT

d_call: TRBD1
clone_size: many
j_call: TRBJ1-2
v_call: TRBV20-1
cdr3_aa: CSAVTGGYGYTF
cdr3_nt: TGCAGTGCGGTAACAGGGGGCTATGGCTACACCTTC

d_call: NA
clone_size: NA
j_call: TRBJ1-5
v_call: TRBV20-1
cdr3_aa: CSAISRYSNHPQHF
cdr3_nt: TGCAGTGCTATATCCCGGTATAGCAATCATCCCCAGCATTTT

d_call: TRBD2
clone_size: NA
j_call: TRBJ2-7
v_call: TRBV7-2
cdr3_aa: CASSLGLGLYEQYF
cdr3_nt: TGTGCCAGTAGCTTGGGACTAGGCTTATACGAGCAGTACTTC

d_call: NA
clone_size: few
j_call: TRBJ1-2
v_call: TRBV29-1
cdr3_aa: CSVPQGNYGYTF
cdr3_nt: TGCAGCGTTCCCCAGGGAAACTATGGCTACACCTTC

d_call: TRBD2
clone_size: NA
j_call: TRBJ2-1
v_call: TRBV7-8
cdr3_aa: CASSSSGLAGVWDEQFF
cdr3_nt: TGTGCCAGCAGCTCGTCGGGACTAGCGGGAGTATGGGATGAGCAGTTCTTC

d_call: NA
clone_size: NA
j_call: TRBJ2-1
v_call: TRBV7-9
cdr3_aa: CASSVESWRACYNEQFF
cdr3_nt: TGTGCCAGCAGCGTAGAGAGCTGGAGGGCATGCTACAATGAGCAGTTCTTC

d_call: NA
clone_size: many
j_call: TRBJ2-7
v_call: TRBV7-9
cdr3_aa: CASSFLRTPYEQYF
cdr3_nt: TGTGCCAGCAGCTTCCTACGGACCCCCTACGAGCAGTACTTC

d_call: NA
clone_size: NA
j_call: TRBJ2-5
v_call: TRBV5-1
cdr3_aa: CASSPLGSLETQYF
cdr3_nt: TGCGCCAGCAGCCCCCTGGGGTCCTTGGAGACCCAGTACTTC